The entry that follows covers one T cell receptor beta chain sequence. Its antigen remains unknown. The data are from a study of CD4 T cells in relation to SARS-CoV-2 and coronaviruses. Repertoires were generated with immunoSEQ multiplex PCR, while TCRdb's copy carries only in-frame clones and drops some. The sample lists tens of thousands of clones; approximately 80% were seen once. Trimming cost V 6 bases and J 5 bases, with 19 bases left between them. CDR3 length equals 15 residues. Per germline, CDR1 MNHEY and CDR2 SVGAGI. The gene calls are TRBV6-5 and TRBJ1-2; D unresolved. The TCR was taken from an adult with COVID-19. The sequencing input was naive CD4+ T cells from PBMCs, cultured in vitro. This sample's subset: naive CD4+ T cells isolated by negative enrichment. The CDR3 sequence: CASRPTTQDGYGYTF. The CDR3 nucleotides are TGTGCCAGCAGGCCCACCACGCAGGACGGTTATGGCTACACCTTC.